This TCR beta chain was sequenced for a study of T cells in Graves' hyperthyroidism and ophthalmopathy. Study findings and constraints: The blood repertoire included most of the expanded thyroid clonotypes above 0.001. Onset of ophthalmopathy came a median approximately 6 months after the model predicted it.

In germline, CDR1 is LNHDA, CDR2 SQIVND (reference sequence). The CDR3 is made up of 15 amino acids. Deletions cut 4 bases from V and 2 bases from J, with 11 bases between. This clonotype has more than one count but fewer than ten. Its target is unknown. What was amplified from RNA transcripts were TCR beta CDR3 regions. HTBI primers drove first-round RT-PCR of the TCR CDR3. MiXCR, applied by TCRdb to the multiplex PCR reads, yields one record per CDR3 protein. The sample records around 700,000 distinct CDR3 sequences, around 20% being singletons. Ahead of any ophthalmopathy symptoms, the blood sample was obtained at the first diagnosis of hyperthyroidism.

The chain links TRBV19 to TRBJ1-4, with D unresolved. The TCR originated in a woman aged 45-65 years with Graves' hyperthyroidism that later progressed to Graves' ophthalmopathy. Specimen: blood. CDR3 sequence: CASSSRGETNEKLFF. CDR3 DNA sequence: TGTGCCAGTAGTAGCCGCGGGGAGACTAATGAAAAACTGTTTTTT.